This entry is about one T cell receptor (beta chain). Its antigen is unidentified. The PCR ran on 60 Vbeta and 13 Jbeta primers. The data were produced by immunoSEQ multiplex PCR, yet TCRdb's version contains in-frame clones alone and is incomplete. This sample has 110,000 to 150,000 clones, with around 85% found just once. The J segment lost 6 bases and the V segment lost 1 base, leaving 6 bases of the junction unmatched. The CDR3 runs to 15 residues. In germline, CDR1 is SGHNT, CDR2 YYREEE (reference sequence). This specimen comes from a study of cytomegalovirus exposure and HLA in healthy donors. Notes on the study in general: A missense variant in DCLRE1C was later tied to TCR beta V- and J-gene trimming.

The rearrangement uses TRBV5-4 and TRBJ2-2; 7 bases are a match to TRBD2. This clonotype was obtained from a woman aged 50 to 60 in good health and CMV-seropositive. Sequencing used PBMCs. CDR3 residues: CASSLPSGGPGELFF. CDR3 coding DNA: TGTGCCAGCAGCTTGCCTAGCGGCGGGCCCGGGGAGCTGTTTTTT.